These T cell receptor beta chains were read from a single sample in a study of post-analysis software for immune sequencing data. MiXCR was run by TCRdb on the PCR reads, yielding one entry per CDR3 protein. Of approximately 770,000 distinct CDR3 sequences listed, about 43% are singletons. The sequenced material came from blood. The receptors were sampled from a girl between 10 and 17 years old with multiple sclerosis. CDR3s include the opening cysteine and the closing phenylalanine or tryptophan. The D gene is left open where the match is weak. Clone size appears in some rows only: once, few, many, or a class for an expanded clone.

size | J | V | D | CDR3 | DNA
few | TRBJ2-3 | TRBV4-2 | NA | CASSHRGGDSTDTQYF | TGTGCCAGCAGCCATCGCGGCGGGGATAGCACAGATACGCAGTATTTT
NA | TRBJ1-5 | TRBV19 | NA | CASSIDHNNSNQPQHF | TGTGCCAGTAGTATAGATCATAACAACTCTAATCAGCCCCAGCATTTT
NA | TRBJ2-1 | TRBV7-2 | TRBD2 | CASSSGLAGSSYNEQFF | TGTGCCAGCAGCTCTGGACTAGCGGGGAGCTCCTACAATGAGCAGTTCTTC
NA | TRBJ1-1 | TRBV20-1 | TRBD1 | CSATPGQGKRNTEAFF | TGCAGTGCTACACCGGGACAGGGTAAGCGGAACACTGAAGCTTTCTTT
NA | TRBJ2-1 | TRBV12-3/TRBV12-4 | NA | CASSFPNTNEQFF | TGTGCCAGCAGTTTCCCGAATACCAATGAGCAGTTCTTC
NA | TRBJ2-3 | TRBV6-6 | NA | CASSSDRPVADTQYF | TGTGCCAGCAGTTCCGACAGGCCGGTGGCAGATACGCAGTATTTT
NA | TRBJ2-1 | TRBV27 | NA | CASSLSPSPWYEQFF | TGTGCCAGCAGTTTATCGCCGAGCCCTTGGTATGAGCAGTTCTTC
few | TRBJ2-5 | TRBV29-1 | TRBD1 | CSVQGGQGGETQYF | TGCAGCGTTCAGGGGGGACAGGGAGGGGAGACCCAGTACTTC
NA | TRBJ2-7 | TRBV29-1 | NA | CSVESYRSYNEQYF | TGCAGCGTTGAGTCTTACCGCTCCTACAATGAGCAGTACTTC
NA | TRBJ1-2 | TRBV20-1 | NA | CSARDSRTEAYGYTF | TGCAGTGCTAGAGATAGCAGGACAGAGGCCTATGGCTACACCTTC
NA | TRBJ2-1 | TRBV5-6 | TRBD1 | CASSVGQMGYNEQFF | TGTGCCAGCAGCGTGGGACAGATGGGGTACAATGAGCAGTTCTTC
NA | TRBJ1-2 | TRBV27 | TRBD1 | CASSSLALDRVYGYTF | TGTGCCAGCAGTTCCTTGGCCCTGGACAGGGTCTATGGCTACACCTTC
many | TRBJ2-1 | TRBV5-1 | NA | CASSYYNEQFF | TGTGCCAGCAGTTACTACAATGAGCAGTTCTTC
few | TRBJ1-1 | TRBV29-1 | NA | CSVLSGGRTEAFF | TGCAGCGTTCTGAGTGGGGGACGCACTGAAGCTTTCTTT
NA | TRBJ1-2 | TRBV6-5 | NA | CASSATGHDGYTF | TGCGCCAGCAGTGCCACGGGACATGATGGCTACACCTTC
few | TRBJ2-7 | TRBV5-1 | NA | CASSSGSPHEQYF | TGCGCCAGCAGCTCTGGGTCCCCCCACGAGCAGTACTTC
NA | TRBJ1-1 | TRBV20-1 | NA | CSAHQNTEAFF | TGCAGCGCCCACCAGAACACTGAAGCTTTCTTT
NA | TRBJ2-1 | TRBV20-1 | NA | CSASNEQFF | TGCAGTGCTAGTAATGAGCAGTTCTTC
NA | TRBJ2-3 | TRBV10-3 | NA | CAISEGYSADTQYF | TGTGCCATCAGTGAGGGGTACTCGGCAGATACGCAGTATTTT
few | TRBJ1-2 | TRBV3-1 | NA | CASSQDSFNYGYTF | TGTGCCAGCAGTCAGGACAGCTTTAACTATGGCTACACCTTC
few | TRBJ1-2 | TRBV29-1 | TRBD1 | CSVDIDRGLPNYGYTF | TGCAGCGTTGATATAGACAGGGGACTCCCGAACTATGGCTACACCTTC
NA | TRBJ1-2 | TRBV12-3/TRBV12-4 | TRBD1 | CASSMTGTGYTF | TGTGCCAGCAGTATGACAGGGACCGGCTACACCTTC
NA | TRBJ2-1 | TRBV2 | NA | CASSEYRDEQFF | TGTGCCAGCAGTGAGTACCGGGATGAGCAGTTCTTC
NA | TRBJ2-1 | TRBV29-1 | NA | CSVDRFTQFF | TGCAGCGTTGATCGGTTTACGCAGTTCTTC
once | TRBJ2-1 | TRBV5-1 | NA | CASSRGGGVGNEQFF | TGCGCCAGCAGCCGAGGGGGAGGAGTGGGCAATGAGCAGTTCTTC
NA | TRBJ2-3 | TRBV28 | TRBD2 | CASSLGLAGVGVDTQYF | TGTGCCAGCAGCCTCGGACTAGCGGGAGTGGGGGTAGATACGCAGTATTTT
NA | TRBJ2-5 | TRBV12-3/TRBV12-4 | TRBD2 | CASNLLAGGETQYF | TGTGCCAGCAACCTACTAGCGGGAGGGGAGACCCAGTACTTC
once | TRBJ2-1 | TRBV20-1 | TRBD2 | CSARSTSGDSYNGQFF | TGCAGTGCTAGATCGACTAGCGGAGACTCCTACAATGGGCAGTTCTTC
NA | TRBJ1-1 | TRBV7-9 | TRBD1 | CASSSRGPDTEAFF | TGTGCCAGCAGCTCCAGGGGGCCGGACACTGAAGCTTTCTTT
once | TRBJ2-5 | TRBV10-2 | TRBD2 | CASSESRGLAGVETQYF | TGCGCCAGCAGTGAGTCGAGGGGACTAGCGGGAGTGGAGACCCAGTACTTC
NA | TRBJ1-2 | TRBV29-1 | TRBD1 | CSVEDIVGGGSGYTF | TGCAGCGTTGAAGATATAGTAGGAGGGGGCAGTGGCTACACCTTC
few | TRBJ2-4 | TRBV27 | NA | CASGGGPTVQENIQYF | TGTGCCAGCGGTGGAGGACCTACGGTTCAAGAAAACATTCAGTACTTC
NA | TRBJ2-3 | TRBV9 | NA | CASSGGMAVDTQYF | TGTGCCAGCAGCGGAGGGATGGCTGTGGATACGCAGTATTTT
NA | TRBJ2-3 | TRBV4-3 | TRBD2 | CASSPNSGGSDTQYF | TGCGCCAGCAGCCCGAACAGCGGGGGCTCAGATACGCAGTATTTT
NA | TRBJ2-5 | TRBV29-1 | NA | CSVEGLRIGETQYF | TGCAGCGTTGAAGGACTCAGGATTGGAGAGACCCAGTACTTC
few | TRBJ2-7 | TRBV4-3 | TRBD2 | CASSQDVAGIVEQYF | TGCGCCAGCAGCCAAGACGTAGCGGGGATTGTCGAGCAGTACTTC
few | TRBJ2-3 | TRBV2 | NA | CASSETAISTDTQYF | TGTGCCAGCAGTGAAACCGCCATTTCCACAGATACGCAGTATTTT
NA | TRBJ2-1 | TRBV25-1 | NA | CASSGGGNEQFF | TGTGCCAGCAGTGGTGGCGGCAATGAGCAGTTCTTC
NA | TRBJ2-7 | TRBV10-3 | NA | CAISGAGSSYEQYF | TGTGCCATCAGTGGGGCAGGCTCCTCCTACGAGCAGTACTTC
NA | TRBJ1-1 | TRBV24-1 | TRBD1 | CATSATGTGATEAFF | TGTGCCACCTCCGCAACTGGGACAGGGGCCACTGAAGCTTTCTTT
NA | TRBJ1-1 | TRBV6-6 | NA | CASSPDGKNTEAFF | TGTGCCAGCAGTCCCGACGGCAAGAACACTGAAGCTTTCTTT
NA | TRBJ2-7 | TRBV29-1 | TRBD2 | CSVGAGGPVEQYF | TGCAGCGTTGGCGCGGGAGGGCCGGTCGAGCAGTACTTC
few | TRBJ1-5 | TRBV10-3 | NA | CAISESSGQPQHF | TGTGCCATCAGTGAGTCGAGCGGTCAGCCCCAGCATTTT
NA | TRBJ1-2 | TRBV28 | NA | CASRGGPGYTF | TGTGCCAGCCGGGGGGGGCCTGGCTACACCTTC
few | TRBJ2-7 | TRBV25-1 | TRBD1 | CASSEFFQGESSYEQYF | TGTGCCAGCAGTGAATTCTTCCAGGGGGAGAGCTCCTACGAGCAGTACTTC
NA | TRBJ1-2 | TRBV7-9 | NA | CASGQGLSTGYTF | TGTGCCAGCGGTCAGGGGCTTTCTACCGGCTACACCTTC
few | TRBJ1-5 | TRBV28 | NA | CASSLTFGTSNQPQHF | TGTGCCAGCAGTTTAACCTTTGGGACGAGCAATCAGCCCCAGCATTTT
few | TRBJ2-7 | TRBV7-2 | TRBD2 | CASSFLAGALSYEQYF | TGTGCCAGCAGCTTTCTAGCGGGAGCCCTCTCCTACGAGCAGTACTTC
NA | TRBJ2-7 | TRBV20-1 | NA | CSARVQGYEQYF | TGCAGTGCTAGAGTACAGGGCTACGAGCAGTACTTC
NA | TRBJ2-7 | TRBV3-1 | NA | CASSQLRYSSSYEQYF | TGTGCCAGCAGCCAATTGAGGTATAGTTCCTCCTACGAGCAGTACTTC
NA | TRBJ1-1 | TRBV7-2 | TRBD1 | CASSLITGGNTEAFF | TGTGCCAGCAGCCTGATCACAGGGGGGAACACTGAAGCTTTCTTT
few | TRBJ2-1 | TRBV24-1 | TRBD2 | CATSDSLAGGLAYNEQFF | TGTGCCACCAGTGATTCGCTAGCGGGAGGGCTCGCCTACAATGAGCAGTTCTTC